The 18 T cell receptor beta chains below were found in one sample sequenced in a study of shared clonotypes between healthy human individuals. The protocol was immunoSEQ multiplex PCR, while the TCRdb copy is restricted to in-frame clones and leaves out a portion. The sample records roughly 1,100,000 clones, around 76% being singletons. Sequenced material: memory CD4+ T cells sorted from blood. Described subset: CD45RA-negative fraction. Source of these receptors: a man younger than 35 in good health.

There are a few counts of this clone. The V call is TRBV2, the J call TRBJ2-5, with TRBD1 matching 7 bases. The CDR3 totals 15 residues. Looked up from germline, CDR1 is SNHLY and CDR2 is FYNNEI. The junction had 9 bases not matched to a gene; V was cut back by 3 bases and J by 5 bases. The CDR3: CASSEAQGVGETQYF. CDR3 in DNA: TGTGCCAGCAGTGAGGCCCAGGGGGTAGGGGAGACCCAGTACTTC.

V and J are TRBV5-5 and TRBJ2-4; 8 bases line up with TRBD1. Trimming at V came to 4 bases and at J to 0 bases, leaving 6 bases not matched to a gene. Germline V gene data show CDR1 as SGHKS and CDR2 as YYEKEE (reference sequence). The CDR3 spans 16 residues. This CDR3 is CASSTSGGKAKNIQYF. CDR3 bases: TGTGCCAGCAGCACCTCAGGGGGCAAAGCCAAAAACATTCAGTACTTC.

This clone was observed once. J is TRBJ1-2 and V is TRBV6-1; no reliable D call. Trimming stripped 4 bases from V and 1 base from J, with 7 bases between. Germline-derived CDR1 and CDR2 are MNHNS and SASEGT. The CDR3 is 13 residues long. CDR3 sequence (DNA): TGTGCCAGCAGTGCACCACTTAACTATGGCTACACCTTC. Protein: CASSAPLNYGYTF.

The chain has TRBV10-3 and TRBJ1-4; no clear D gene. From germline, CDR1 is ENHRY and CDR2 SYGVKD. V was trimmed by 3 bases and J by 5 bases, leaving 7 bases between them. CDR3 size: 13 residues. CDR3 sequence reads: CAISETANEKLFF. The CDR3 nucleotides are TGTGCCATCAGTGAAACGGCAAATGAAAAACTGTTTTTT.

This clone turned up a few times. V gene TRBV7-3 combines with J gene TRBJ2-1; D gene unclear. With 1 base removed from V and 1 base from J, the gap between germline ends came to 8 bases. The CDR3 spans 15 residues. The germline V gene encodes CDR1 SGHTA and CDR2 FQGTGA. As DNA, the CDR3 is TGTGCCAGCAGCTTAAGAGGAAAATCCTACAATGAGCAGTTCTTC. Amino acids: CASSLRGKSYNEQFF.

V usage is TRBV4-3 and J usage is TRBJ2-7, with TRBD1 matching over 10 bases. Trimming removed 0 bases from V and 2 bases from J; junction bases left unmatched: 1. This CDR3 spans 15 amino acids. CDR1 LGHNA and CDR2 YSLEER come from the germline V gene. For the CDR3, the DNA is TGCGCCAGCAGCCAAGACGGGACAGGGGCCTACGAGCAGTACTTC. This codes for CASSQDGTGAYEQYF.

The V call is TRBV4-1, the J call TRBJ1-5, with TRBD1 as a possible D gene (5 bases). V was pared by 6 bases and J by 6 bases, with 12 bases between. CDR3 length: 13 amino acids. Germline CDR1 reads MGHRA; CDR2 reads YSYEKL. The CDR3 coding sequence is TGCGCCAGCAGTCCGGACAAACCTCAGCCCCAGCATTTT. Encoded protein: CASSPDKPQPQHF.

The chain recombines TRBV4-3 with TRBJ2-5, with a possible D match to TRBD2 (5 bases). Germline CDR1 is LGHNA and CDR2 is YSLEER. Trimming stripped 2 bases from V and 5 bases from J, with 12 bases between. There are 14 residues in the CDR3. DNA for the CDR3: TGCGCCAGCAGCCAAATAGGTAGCGACGAGACCCAGTACTTC. Amino acid sequence: CASSQIGSDETQYF.

The chain is built from TRBV19 and TRBJ2-1, with a tentative D call TRBD2 (5 bases). Germline V gene data show CDR1 as LNHDA and CDR2 as SQIVND (reference sequence). V was shortened by 0 bases and J by 2 bases, with 8 bases between the two germline ends. CDR3 length equals 15 residues. The CDR3 region is CASSIESGTYNEQFF. CDR3 in DNA: TGTGCCAGTAGTATAGAGAGCGGAACCTACAATGAGCAGTTCTTC.

The chain recombines TRBV5-1 with TRBJ2-1, with D tentatively TRBD1 or TRBD2 (5 bases each). Germline lookup yields CDR1 SGHRS and CDR2 YFSETQ. The V end lost 4 bases, the J end lost 15 bases, and 17 bases lay between the germline ends. The CDR3 spans 12 residues. CDR3 bases: TGCGCCAGCAGCCCGACCCCGGGACCTCCGTTCTTC. This encodes CASSPTPGPPFF.

The count of this clone is one. The chain combines TRBV18 with TRBJ1-1; possibly TRBD1 for D (6 bases). Trimming took 4 bases from V and 1 from J, leaving 13 bases between them. CDR1 is KGHSH and CDR2 is LQKENI in the germline V gene. The CDR3 sequence is 15 residues long. The CDR3, as DNA: TGTGCCAGCTCACAACAGGGAAGCTCGAACACTGAAGCTTTCTTT. This encodes CASSQQGSSNTEAFF.

This chain uses TRBV6-6 with TRBJ2-5; D is perhaps TRBD1 (6 bases). The CDR3 runs to 14 residues. Per germline, CDR1 MNHNY and CDR2 SVGAGI (reference sequence). V was shortened by 5 bases and J by 5 bases, with 15 bases between the two germline ends. The CDR3 coding sequence is TGTGCCAGCAGTGGACTTGGGGGCGGGGAGACCCAGTACTTC. It translates to CASSGLGGGETQYF.

V gene TRBV7-2 combines with J gene TRBJ2-2, with TRBD1 as a possible D gene (6 bases). V gave up 5 bases and J gave up 5 bases, with 18 bases separating them. Germline V CDR1 and CDR2: SGHTA, FQGNSA. The CDR3 spans 16 residues. CDR3 sequence: CASSASPGTPTGELFF. CDR3 sequence (DNA): TGTGCCAGCAGCGCAAGCCCCGGGACACCAACCGGGGAGCTGTTTTTT.

J is TRBJ1-6 and V is TRBV11-2; D is ambiguous. V was clipped by 2 bases and J by 7 bases, with 9 bases between them. Germline V CDR1 and CDR2: SGHAT, FQNNGV. There are 14 residues in the CDR3. This CDR3 is CASSLRLTNSPLHF. The DNA for the CDR3 is TGTGCCAGCAGCTTAAGACTGACGAATTCACCCCTCCACTTT.

The rearrangement links TRBV28 to TRBJ2-3, with a tentative D call TRBD1 (5 bases). This CDR3 has 14 residues. Trimming stripped 3 bases from V and 2 bases from J, with 9 bases between. Germline V gene data show CDR1 as MDHEN and CDR2 as SYDVKM. CDR3 DNA: TGTGCCAGCAGTTTCCAACAGGCCACAGATACGCAGTATTTT. Encoded protein: CASSFQQATDTQYF.

A few counts support this clone. This rearrangement joins TRBV12-5 to TRBJ2-3; tentatively, D is TRBD2 (5 bases). CDR1 is LGHNT and CDR2 is FRNRAP in the germline V gene. The CDR3 totals 13 residues. Trimming stripped 5 bases from V and 2 bases from J, with 8 bases between. The CDR3: CASGPGLTDTQYF. The CDR3 DNA reads as TGTGCTAGTGGTCCCGGACTCACAGATACGCAGTATTTT.

The J gene is TRBJ1-1, the V gene TRBV11-2; no reliable D call. The V gene's germline CDR1 is SGHAT and CDR2 FQNNGV. The length of the CDR3 is 13 residues. With 0 bases removed from V and 4 bases from J, the gap between germline ends came to 6 bases. In DNA, the CDR3 is TGTGCCAGCAGCTTAGATACCAGCACTGAAGCTTTCTTT. Its protein product is CASSLDTSTEAFF.

The chain has TRBV2 and TRBJ2-7, with TRBD2 identical over 14 bases. This CDR3 spans 15 amino acids. The V gene end was trimmed by 3 bases and the J gene end by 7 bases; junction bases not matched to a gene: 5. The V gene's germline CDR1 is SNHLY and CDR2 FYNNEI. CDR3 nucleotides: TGTGCCAGCAGTGAGGGGACTAGCGGGGGCTTGGAGCAGTACTTC. It specifies CASSEGTSGGLEQYF.